This is a list of T cell receptor beta chains from one sample in a study of T cells in Graves' hyperthyroidism and ophthalmopathy. MiXCR was run by TCRdb on the multiplex PCR reads, yielding one entry per CDR3 protein. The sample comprises roughly 500,000 distinct CDR3 sequences, around 22% of which are singletons, and about 11% rests with the top ten. Sequences were obtained from blood. The receptors originated from a woman in her twenties or thirties with Graves' ophthalmopathy. Each CDR3 is given with its conserved first and last residue. The order of the fields is V gene, J gene, clone size, D gene, CDR3 DNA, CDR3 protein. D genes are given only for firm matches. Only part of the rows carry a size: once, few, many, or a class if the clone is expanded.

TRBV11-2	TRBJ1-2	many	NA	TGTGCCAGCAGCTCGTTAATGAACTATGGCTACACCTTC	CASSSLMNYGYTF
TRBV11-2	TRBJ2-4	many	NA	TGTGCCAGCAATCGGGAGTACTTC	CASNREYF
TRBV15	TRBJ2-3	few	NA	TGTGCCACCAGCAGACGCCCCGCCTTGGACAAACACACAGATACGCAGTATTTT	CATSRRPALDKHTDTQYF
TRBV12-3/TRBV12-4	TRBJ2-5	NA	TRBD2	TGTGCCAGCAGTTCCACTTCGACTAGCGGGGGAGGAGAGACCCAGTACTTC	CASSSTSTSGGGETQYF
TRBV4-1	TRBJ1-1	many	NA	TGCGCCAGCAGCCAAGGCCGGGTGATCACTGAAGCTTTCTTT	CASSQGRVITEAFF
TRBV11-2	TRBJ2-5	many	NA	TGTGCCAGCAGCTCAAGAGGTGGCACCGAAGAGACCCAGTACTTC	CASSSRGGTEETQYF
TRBV5-5	TRBJ2-7	once	TRBD1	TGTGCCAGCAGCTTGGTTGGGACAGGCCTCTACGAGCAGTACTTC	CASSLVGTGLYEQYF
TRBV20-1	TRBJ2-5	many	NA	TGCAGTGCTAGAGGTCCTTTAGAGACCCAGTACTTC	CSARGPLETQYF
TRBV12-3/TRBV12-4	TRBJ2-2	NA	NA	TGTGCCAGCAGTTTACTGGGCCGGACCGGGGAGCTGTTTTTT	CASSLLGRTGELFF
TRBV12-3/TRBV12-4	TRBJ1-2	many	NA	TGTGCCAGCAGGGGCCAGGGGAGGGATGGCTACACCTTC	CASRGQGRDGYTF
TRBV6-5	TRBJ2-5	many	NA	TGTGCCAGCAGTTACTCAACACCGGGCGGGACCCAGTACTTC	CASSYSTPGGTQYF
TRBV20-1	TRBJ2-7	many	TRBD2	TGCAGTGCCCCGGGACTAGTCTTCTACGAGCAGTACTTC	CSAPGLVFYEQYF
TRBV6-1	TRBJ1-5	NA	NA	TGTGCCAGCAGTGAGGGTCCATGGGGCAATCAGCCCCAGCATTTT	CASSEGPWGNQPQHF
TRBV6-8	TRBJ2-5	many	TRBD1	TGTGCCAGCAGTTGGGACAGCCAAGAGACCCAGTACTTC	CASSWDSQETQYF
TRBV11-2	TRBJ2-7	few	NA	TGTGCCAGCAGCTTAGGTCGTGTCTCCTTGGAGCAGTACTTC	CASSLGRVSLEQYF
TRBV19	TRBJ1-2	many	TRBD1	TGTGCCAGTAGGACGGGGACAGAACCCACTAACTATGGCTACACCTTC	CASRTGTEPTNYGYTF
TRBV6-5	TRBJ1-1	many	NA	TGTGCCAGCACCAAAAGGGGGGACACTGAAGCTTTCTTT	CASTKRGDTEAFF
TRBV15	TRBJ1-2	once	NA	TGTGCCACCGAACCCGCCGACGGAGACTATGGCTACACCTTC	CATEPADGDYGYTF
TRBV28	TRBJ2-7	many	NA	TGTGCCAGCAGTTTACCCCAGGATACCTACGAGCAGTACTTC	CASSLPQDTYEQYF
TRBV20-1	TRBJ2-5	NA	NA	TGCAGTGCTGCCGAATGGGAGACCCAGTACTTC	CSAAEWETQYF
TRBV6-1	TRBJ2-5	NA	NA	TGTGCCAGCAGGCCCGGGACTTTACAAGAGACCCAGTACTTC	CASRPGTLQETQYF
TRBV9	TRBJ2-5	NA	TRBD2	TGTGCCAGCAGCGTTTCGGCGGGAGGGCCCCAAGAGACCCAGTACTTC	CASSVSAGGPQETQYF
TRBV20-1	TRBJ1-1	NA	NA	TGCAGTGCTAGCCCCTGGGGCACCCTAATGAACACTGAAGCTTTCTTT	CSASPWGTLMNTEAFF
TRBV27	TRBJ1-5	many	NA	TGTGCCAGCAGCTTCCGGCAGCCCCAGCATTTT	CASSFRQPQHF
TRBV19	TRBJ2-2	NA	NA	TGTGCCAGTAGTGCAGGTTCTACCGGGGAGCTGTTTTTT	CASSAGSTGELFF
TRBV11-2	TRBJ2-2	many	TRBD2	TGTGCCAGCAGCTTAGTCCGCCTAGCGGGGGGGAACACCGGGGAGCTGTTTTTT	CASSLVRLAGGNTGELFF
TRBV5-1	TRBJ2-2	NA	TRBD1	TGCGCCAGCAGCTTACAGGGGGCGACTAACACCGGGGAGCTGTTTTTT	CASSLQGATNTGELFF
TRBV5-6	TRBJ1-2	NA	NA	TGTGCCAGCAGCTTGGGAGGGGCCAGGGTCGAAGGCTACACCTTC	CASSLGGARVEGYTF
TRBV6-2/TRBV6-3	TRBJ1-5	NA	TRBD1	TGTGCCAGCAGCTCAGACAGGGGGCCTACCTTAATCAATCAGCCCCAGCATTTT	CASSSDRGPTLINQPQHF
TRBV24-1	TRBJ1-5	many	NA	TGTGCCACCAGTGATTTACAGGGTCGGTGCAATCAGCCCCAGCATTTT	CATSDLQGRCNQPQHF
TRBV20-1	TRBJ1-5	NA	TRBD1	TGCAGTGCTCCCCCGGGACAGGGTCTTTCCCATCAGCCCCAGCATTTT	CSAPPGQGLSHQPQHF
TRBV28	TRBJ2-7	once	NA	TGTGCCAGCAGTCCGAGCGGGGACAACCACTACGAGCAGTACTTC	CASSPSGDNHYEQYF
TRBV29-1	TRBJ2-5	many	NA	TGCAGCGTTGAGCGTCTCAGGAGTTTGGCCCAAGAGACCCAGTACTTC	CSVERLRSLAQETQYF
TRBV12-3/TRBV12-4	TRBJ1-2	few	NA	TGTGCCAGCAGTTTAGCGCTTTGGGGGCTGGACTATGGCTACACCTTC	CASSLALWGLDYGYTF
TRBV12-3/TRBV12-4	TRBJ2-5	NA	TRBD2	TGTGCCAGCAGTTCCCTAGCGACTAGCGGGAGGGCCGGGGAGACCCAGTACTTC	CASSSLATSGRAGETQYF
TRBV28	TRBJ1-2	NA	NA	TGTGCCAGCAATGACAGGTTCTATGGCTACACCTTC	CASNDRFYGYTF
TRBV20-1	TRBJ2-5	NA	TRBD2	TGCAGTGCTAGAGATCCCCAGCGGGGGGGAATGGAGACCCAGTACTTC	CSARDPQRGGMETQYF
TRBV27	TRBJ2-7	many	NA	TGTGCCAGCAGTCGCCCTAGTGGGGCCTCCTACGAGCAGTACTTC	CASSRPSGASYEQYF
TRBV13	TRBJ2-7	NA	NA	TGTGCCAGCAGCTTCGTAGGACCCTACGAGCAGTACTTC	CASSFVGPYEQYF
TRBV12-3/TRBV12-4	TRBJ1-2	many	NA	TGTGCCAGCAGAGAGTGGGATGGCTACACCTTC	CASREWDGYTF
TRBV30	TRBJ2-6	many	NA	TGTGCCTGCGTAGGAGGAGCTGGGGCCAACGTCCTGACTTTC	CACVGGAGANVLTF
TRBV2	TRBJ2-1	many	NA	TGTGCCAGCAGGTACGACCGGGGTAATATTAACAATGAGCAGTTCTTC	CASRYDRGNINNEQFF
TRBV4-1	TRBJ2-5	many	NA	TGCGCCAGCAGCCAAGTAGCAGGGAGCCAAGAGACCCAGTACTTC	CASSQVAGSQETQYF
TRBV25-1	TRBJ2-2	many	NA	TGTGCCAGCAGTATCCCAGAGGAACAGGAAGAGGACACCGGGGAGCTGTTTTTT	CASSIPEEQEEDTGELFF